A selection of T cell receptor beta chains follows, all from one sample in a study of T cell responses to AZD1222 COVID-19 vaccine. TCRdb's copy holds only in-frame clones and misses some; the assay was immunoSEQ multiplex PCR. The sample lists about 69,000 clones; roughly 83% were seen once. Sequencing was performed on peripheral blood, taken 28 days after the second AZD1222 dose. These receptors all stem from an adult who received the AZD1222 COVID-19 vaccine. Each CDR3 is given with its conserved first and last residue. Fields, in order: clone size, D gene, J gene, V gene, CDR3 protein, CDR3 DNA. A D gene is named only where the DNA matches it firmly. Clone sizes are given selectively: once, few, many, or a class where the clone is expanded.

>.|.|TRBJ1-2|TRBV5-1
CASSPQGGNYGYTF
TGCGCCAGCAGCCCCCAAGGAGGGAACTATGGCTACACCTTC
>once|.|TRBJ2-1|TRBV6-5
CASSRGAFDEQFF
TGTGCCAGCAGTCGGGGGGCTTTTGATGAGCAGTTCTTC
>.|.|TRBJ1-1|TRBV5-1
CASSLIGAGLEAFF
TGCGCCAGCAGCTTGATTGGGGCAGGACTCGAAGCTTTCTTT
>.|TRBD1|TRBJ2-6|TRBV10-3
CAIEDRVSGANVLTF
TGTGCCATTGAAGACAGGGTCTCTGGGGCCAACGTCCTGACTTTC
>.|TRBD2|TRBJ2-4|TRBV3-1/TRBV3-2
CASSQVASGGVAKNIQYF
TGTGCCAGCAGCCAAGTGGCTAGCGGGGGGGTGGCCAAAAACATTCAGTACTTC
>few|.|TRBJ2-7|TRBV5-1
CASSTLGSEQYF
TGCGCCAGCAGCACACTAGGGAGCGAGCAGTACTTC
>.|TRBD2|TRBJ2-3|TRBV4-1
CASSPVAGRFRDTQYF
TGCGCCAGCAGCCCGGTAGCGGGGAGATTTCGGGATACGCAGTATTTT
>few|TRBD1|TRBJ2-1|TRBV2
CASRGQGENEQFF
TGTGCCAGCAGGGGACAGGGGGAAAATGAGCAGTTCTTC
>.|TRBD1|TRBJ1-5|TRBV6-5
CASSSRDRGNQPQHF
TGTGCCAGCAGTTCCCGGGACAGGGGCAATCAGCCCCAGCATTTT
>.|.|TRBJ1-4|TRBV2
CASSDTVGNEKLFF
TGTGCCAGCAGTGATACAGTGGGTAATGAAAAACTGTTTTTT
>few|.|TRBJ2-3|TRBV5-1
CASSLGDPTDTQYF
TGCGCCAGCAGCTTGGGGGACCCAACAGATACGCAGTATTTT
>.|.|TRBJ1-2|TRBV10-3
CAISESVTGVYGYTF
TGTGCCATCAGTGAGTCAGTGACGGGGGTATATGGCTACACCTTC
>.|.|TRBJ1-2|TRBV4-1
CASSQASGGAYGYTF
TGCGCCAGCAGCCAAGCATCCGGGGGCGCCTATGGCTACACCTTC
>.|.|TRBJ2-2|TRBV5-6
CASSNPYRVGGELFF
TGTGCCAGCAGCAACCCGTACAGGGTTGGCGGGGAGCTGTTTTTT
>.|TRBD2|TRBJ2-3|TRBV7-8
CASSFWTSGGRGKTDTQYF
TGTGCCAGCAGCTTTTGGACTAGCGGGGGGCGGGGTAAAACAGATACGCAGTATTTT
>.|.|TRBJ2-3|TRBV24-1
CATSGSGSTQYF
TGTGCCACCAGTGGCTCAGGGAGTACGCAGTATTTT
>.|TRBD1|TRBJ1-1|TRBV10-3
CAIRIQGGPEAFF
TGTGCCATCAGAATACAGGGGGGTCCTGAAGCTTTCTTT
>once|.|TRBJ1-1|TRBV4-1
CASSEYRDTEAFF
TGCGCCAGCAGCGAGTACAGAGACACTGAAGCTTTCTTT
>.|TRBD1|TRBJ2-1|TRBV7-8
CASSRVTGGAWNEQFF
TGTGCCAGCAGCCGAGTTACAGGGGGCGCTTGGAATGAGCAGTTCTTC
>.|.|TRBJ1-1|TRBV11-3
CASSPGHYLNTEAFF
TGTGCCAGCAGCCCTGGACACTACCTGAACACTGAAGCTTTCTTT
>.|TRBD1|TRBJ1-5|TRBV30
CAWSATGGVLALQPQHF
TGTGCCTGGAGTGCAACAGGGGGAGTTTTAGCTCTTCAGCCCCAGCATTTT
>.|.|TRBJ1-1|TRBV11-2
CASSPGPDTEAFF
TGTGCCAGCAGCCCGGGTCCGGACACTGAAGCTTTCTTT
>once|.|TRBJ2-1|TRBV12-3/TRBV12-4
CASTDNNEQFF
TGTGCCAGCACCGACAACAATGAGCAGTTCTTC
>.|.|TRBJ2-7|TRBV18
CASSARDTPAEQYF
TGTGCCAGCTCAGCCCGGGACACGCCTGCGGAGCAGTACTTC
>.|.|TRBJ2-1|TRBV5-4
CASSLSTTRTYNEQFF
TGTGCCAGCAGCTTGTCTACTACGAGGACCTACAATGAGCAGTTCTTC
>.|TRBD2|TRBJ2-3|TRBV7-9
CASSPSGSLTDTQYF
TGTGCCAGCAGCCCAAGCGGGAGTCTCACAGATACGCAGTATTTT
>.|.|TRBJ1-1|TRBV12-3/TRBV12-4
CASLRADTEAFF
TGTGCCAGCCTCAGGGCGGACACTGAAGCTTTCTTT
>.|.|TRBJ1-4|TRBV12-3/TRBV12-4
CASSTMAEKLFF
TGTGCCAGCAGTACGATGGCGGAAAAACTGTTTTTT
>.|TRBD2|TRBJ2-3|TRBV15
CATSRAPGLADTQYF
TGTGCCACCAGCAGAGCTCCCGGACTAGCAGATACGCAGTATTTT
>.|TRBD1|TRBJ2-3|TRBV6-5
CASSYGTGHTDTQYF
TGTGCCAGCAGTTACGGGACAGGGCATACAGATACGCAGTATTTT
>.|TRBD2|TRBJ2-1|TRBV5-1
CASSLPTAGEGLTQNEQFF
TGCGCCAGCAGCTTGCCCACAGCGGGAGAAGGCCTAACACAAAATGAGCAGTTCTTC
>few|.|TRBJ2-7|TRBV27
CASSPSRAYEQYF
TGTGCCAGCAGCCCGAGTCGGGCCTACGAGCAGTACTTC
>.|.|TRBJ2-7|TRBV6-2/TRBV6-3
CASSYSTGGGYEQYF
TGTGCCAGCAGTTACTCGACGGGGGGCGGGTACGAGCAGTACTTC
>once|.|TRBJ2-1|TRBV12-3/TRBV12-4
CASSLGYGNEQFF
TGTGCCAGCAGTTTAGGATACGGGAATGAGCAGTTCTTC
>.|.|TRBJ1-1|TRBV4-2
CASSHGDRLNTEAFF
TGTGCCAGCAGCCATGGGGACCGATTGAACACTGAAGCTTTCTTT
>.|TRBD1|TRBJ1-1|TRBV5-1
CASSPRGRSTEAFF
TGCGCCAGCAGCCCAAGGGGGCGGTCCACTGAAGCTTTCTTT
>.|.|TRBJ2-5|TRBV20-1
CSASRPPGETQYF
TGCAGTGCTAGTCGCCCTCCGGGGGAGACCCAGTACTTC
>.|.|TRBJ2-2|TRBV6-5
CASRDSNTGELFF
TGTGCGTCGAGGGATTCGAACACCGGGGAGCTGTTTTTT
>.|TRBD1|TRBJ2-4|TRBV18
CASSPLPVRTGARLAKNIQYF
TGTGCCAGCTCACCACTTCCTGTCAGGACAGGTGCTCGACTAGCCAAAAACATTCAGTACTTC
>.|.|TRBJ2-1|TRBV5-4
CASSLGSSLSSYNEQFF
TGTGCCAGCAGCTTGGGGTCCTCCCTTAGCTCCTACAATGAGCAGTTCTTC
>few|.|TRBJ1-2|TRBV5-5
CASSFLVGYGYTF
TGTGCCAGCTCCTTTTTGGTGGGCTATGGCTACACCTTC
>.|TRBD1|TRBJ1-5|TRBV6-5
CASSSDRGKPQHF
TGTGCCAGCAGTTCGGACAGGGGGAAGCCCCAGCATTTT
>.|TRBD1|TRBJ2-3|TRBV4-1
CASSQEGTGGGTDTQYF
TGCGCCAGCAGCCAAGAGGGGACAGGGGGCGGCACAGATACGCAGTATTTT
>.|.|TRBJ1-1|TRBV27
CASSFDFRTTEAFF
TGTGCCAGCAGTTTCGACTTTCGCACCACTGAAGCTTTCTTT
>.|.|TRBJ1-2|TRBV5-4
CASSLDTPNYGYTF
TGTGCCAGCAGCTTGGACACACCTAACTATGGCTACACCTTC
>.|.|TRBJ1-2|TRBV9
CASSVAPDKANYGYTF
TGTGCCAGCAGCGTAGCCCCGGACAAAGCTAACTATGGCTACACCTTC
>.|.|TRBJ2-7|TRBV7-2
CASSFRSRGWYEQYF
TGTGCCAGCAGCTTTAGAAGCAGGGGTTGGTACGAGCAGTACTTC
>.|.|TRBJ1-5|TRBV6-5
CASTSGGGGQPQHF
TGTGCCAGCACTTCGGGGGGGGGCGGTCAGCCCCAGCATTTT
>.|.|TRBJ1-5|TRBV19
CASSPQGSNQPQHF
TGTGCCAGTAGTCCTCAGGGTAGCAATCAGCCCCAGCATTTT
>.|TRBD1|TRBJ1-1|TRBV11-3
CASSLVQQGVAEAFF
TGTGCCAGCAGCTTAGTCCAACAGGGGGTGGCTGAAGCTTTCTTT
>few|.|TRBJ1-1|TRBV7-2
CASSLNGGVNTEAFF
TGTGCCAGCAGCCTAAATGGGGGGGTGAACACTGAAGCTTTCTTT
>.|.|TRBJ2-7|TRBV19
CASSVGGTYEQYF
TGTGCCAGTAGTGTTGGGGGCACCTACGAGCAGTACTTC
>.|.|TRBJ1-1|TRBV5-4
CASSFFGGNTEAFF
TGTGCCAGCAGCTTCTTCGGTGGGAACACTGAAGCTTTCTTT
>.|.|TRBJ1-1|TRBV19
CASSLSISGTEAFF
TGTGCCAGTAGTCTCAGCATTTCAGGCACTGAAGCTTTCTTT